The following is a T cell receptor beta chain sequence with its context. The antigen remains undetermined. A second about 7 to 11 cycle PCR used barcoded and J-beta primers. TCRdb itself ran the 5' RACE reads through MiXCR, one entry per CDR3 protein. This repertoire shows 980,000 or so distinct CDR3 sequences, about 48% found once; its top ten account for 13%. The data were taken from a study of blood T cells in healthy people across ages. Notes on the study in general: The unknown donor CMV status may have confounded expanded clonotype changes.

Germline V gene data show CDR1 as MNHEY and CDR2 as SMNVEV (reference sequence). V dropped 0 bases and J dropped 13; count of bases not matched to a gene: 12. The CDR3 has 15 amino acids. The chain recombines TRBV27 with TRBJ2-1; 7 nucleotides line up with TRBD2. The TCR comes from a young man in good health. The sequenced material came from blood. The CDR3 is CASSLSQGLFETQFF. For the CDR3, the DNA is TGTGCCAGCAGTTTATCGCAGGGACTATTCGAGACCCAGTTCTTC.